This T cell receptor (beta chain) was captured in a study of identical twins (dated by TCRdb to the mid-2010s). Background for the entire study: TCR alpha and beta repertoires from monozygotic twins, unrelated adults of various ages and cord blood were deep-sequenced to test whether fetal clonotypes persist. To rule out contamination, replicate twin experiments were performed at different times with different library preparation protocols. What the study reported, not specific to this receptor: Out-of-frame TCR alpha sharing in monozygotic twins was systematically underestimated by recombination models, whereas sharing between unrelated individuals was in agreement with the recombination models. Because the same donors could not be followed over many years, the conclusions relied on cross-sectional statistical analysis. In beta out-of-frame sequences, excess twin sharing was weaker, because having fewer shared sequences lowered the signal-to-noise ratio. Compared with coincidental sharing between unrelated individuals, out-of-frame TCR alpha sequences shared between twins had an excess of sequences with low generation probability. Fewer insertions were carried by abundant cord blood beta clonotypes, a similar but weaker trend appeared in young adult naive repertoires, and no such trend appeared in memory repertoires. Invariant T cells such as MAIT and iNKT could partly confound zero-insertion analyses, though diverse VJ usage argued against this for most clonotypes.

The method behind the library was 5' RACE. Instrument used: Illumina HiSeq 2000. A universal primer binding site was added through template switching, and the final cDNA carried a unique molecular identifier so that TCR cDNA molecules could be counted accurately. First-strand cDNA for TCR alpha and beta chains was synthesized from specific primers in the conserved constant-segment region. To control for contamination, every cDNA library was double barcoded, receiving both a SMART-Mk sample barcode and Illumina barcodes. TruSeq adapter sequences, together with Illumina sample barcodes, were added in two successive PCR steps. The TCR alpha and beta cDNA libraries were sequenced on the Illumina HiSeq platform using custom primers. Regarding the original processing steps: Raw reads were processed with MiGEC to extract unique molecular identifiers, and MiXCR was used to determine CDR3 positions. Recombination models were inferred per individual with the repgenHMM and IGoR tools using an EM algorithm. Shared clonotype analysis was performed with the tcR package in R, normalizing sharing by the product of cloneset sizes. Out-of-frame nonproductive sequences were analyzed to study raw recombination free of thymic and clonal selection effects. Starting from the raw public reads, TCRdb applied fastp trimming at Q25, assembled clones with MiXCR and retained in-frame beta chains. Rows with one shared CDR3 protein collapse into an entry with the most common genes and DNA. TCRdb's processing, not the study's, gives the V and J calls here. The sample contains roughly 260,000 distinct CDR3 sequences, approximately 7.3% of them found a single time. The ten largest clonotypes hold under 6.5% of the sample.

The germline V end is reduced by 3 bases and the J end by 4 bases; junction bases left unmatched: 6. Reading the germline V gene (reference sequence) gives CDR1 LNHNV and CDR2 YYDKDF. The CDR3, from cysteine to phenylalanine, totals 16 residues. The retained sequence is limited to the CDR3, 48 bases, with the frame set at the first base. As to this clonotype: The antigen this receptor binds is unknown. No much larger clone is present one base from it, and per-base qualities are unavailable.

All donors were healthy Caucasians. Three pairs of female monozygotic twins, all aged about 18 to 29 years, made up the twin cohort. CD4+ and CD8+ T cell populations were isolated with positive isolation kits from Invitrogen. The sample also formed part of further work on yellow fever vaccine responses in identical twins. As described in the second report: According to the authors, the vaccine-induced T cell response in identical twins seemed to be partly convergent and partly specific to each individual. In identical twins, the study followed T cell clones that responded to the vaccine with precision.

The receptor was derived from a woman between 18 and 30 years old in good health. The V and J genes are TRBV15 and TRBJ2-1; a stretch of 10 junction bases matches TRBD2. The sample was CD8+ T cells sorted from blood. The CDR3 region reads CATSSPGTSVYNEQFF. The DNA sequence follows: TGTGCCACCAGCAGCCCCGGGACTAGCGTGTACAATGAGCAGTTCTTC.